The 4 T cell receptor beta chains below come from one sample, sequenced in a study of blood T cell repertoires in COVID-19. This table comes from immunoSEQ multiplex PCR, and its TCRdb copy is limited to in-frame clones, with some not included. Among 250,000 to 350,000 clones listed, more than 70% were seen once. The sequencing input was peripheral blood. The receptors here all came from a woman between 25 and 40 years old who had recovered from COVID-19.

The gene calls are TRBV4-1 and TRBJ1-1; D may be TRBD1 (6 bases). V was clipped by 3 bases and J by 8 bases, with 13 bases between them. CDR1 MGHRA and CDR2 YSYEKL come from the germline V gene. This CDR3 has 13 residues. As DNA, the CDR3 is TGCGCCAGCAGCCACGAGGGGGGGGGCGAAGCTTTCTTT. This sequence encodes CASSHEGGGEAFF.

The J gene is TRBJ2-6, the V gene TRBV9; D unresolved. Per germline, CDR1 SGDLS and CDR2 YYNGEE. The CDR3 spans 15 residues. Trimming took 0 bases from V and 7 from J, leaving 11 bases between them. The chain's CDR3 is CASSVASGIANVLTF. The CDR3 nucleotides are TGTGCCAGCAGCGTAGCTTCAGGTATCGCCAACGTCCTGACTTTC.

The V gene is TRBV7-6, the J gene TRBJ1-5; 9 bases line up with TRBD1. This CDR3 has 18 amino acids. CDR1 is SGHVS, CDR2 FNYEAQ, per germline. J was trimmed by 0 bases and V by 1 base; bases with no gene match: 7. In nucleotides, the CDR3 is TGTGCCAGCAGCTTAGGGGACAGGGAACTTTATAGCAATCAGCCCCAGCATTTT. Translation: CASSLGDRELYSNQPQHF.

V usage is TRBV28 and J usage is TRBJ1-6, with 9 bases fitting TRBD1. Germline values: CDR1 MDHEN, CDR2 SYDVKM. The CDR3 sequence is 13 residues long. The V segment lost 10 bases and the J segment 7 bases; nucleotides outside the gene matches: 5. CDR3 nucleotide sequence: TGTGCCATTACCGGGACAGGGAATTCACCCCTCCACTTT. Its translation is CAITGTGNSPLHF.